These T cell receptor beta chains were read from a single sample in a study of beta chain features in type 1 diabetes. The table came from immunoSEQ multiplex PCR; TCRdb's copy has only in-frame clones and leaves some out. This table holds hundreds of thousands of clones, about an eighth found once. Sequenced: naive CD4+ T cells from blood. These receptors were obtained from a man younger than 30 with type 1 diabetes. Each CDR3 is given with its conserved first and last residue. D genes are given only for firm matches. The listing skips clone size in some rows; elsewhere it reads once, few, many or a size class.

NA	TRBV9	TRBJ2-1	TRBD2	TGTGCCAGCAGCGTAGGGCTAGCGGGCGACTACAATGAGCAGTTCTTC	CASSVGLAGDYNEQFF
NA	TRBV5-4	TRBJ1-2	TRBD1	TGTGCCAGCAGCTTCGGACAGGGAACTCTCTATGGCTACACCTTC	CASSFGQGTLYGYTF
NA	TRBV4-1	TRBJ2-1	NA	TGCGCCAGCAGCCAAGAAACAGGATTATACAATGAGCAGTTCTTC	CASSQETGLYNEQFF
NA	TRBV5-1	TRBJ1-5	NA	TGCGCCAGCAGCCGATCAGGGGATAGCAATCAGCCCCAGCATTTT	CASSRSGDSNQPQHF
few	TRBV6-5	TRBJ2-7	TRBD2	TGTGCCAGCAGTTACTCGAGTGGTAGCGGGGGAGTCGAGCAGTACTTC	CASSYSSGSGGVEQYF
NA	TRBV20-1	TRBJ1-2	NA	TGCAGTGCCCAGGAAAACTATGGCTACACCTTC	CSAQENYGYTF
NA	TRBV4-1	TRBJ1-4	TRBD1	TGCGCCAGCAGTCGACAGGGGGCAACTAATGAAAAACTGTTTTTT	CASSRQGATNEKLFF
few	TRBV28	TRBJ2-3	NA	TGTGCCAGCAGAAGCTCCAGAGATACGCAGTATTTT	CASRSSRDTQYF
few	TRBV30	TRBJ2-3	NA	TGTGCCTGGAGGGAGAGCACAGATACGCAGTATTTT	CAWRESTDTQYF
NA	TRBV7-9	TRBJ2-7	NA	TGTGCCAGCAGCTTCCGTCCTTCCTACGAGCAGTACTTC	CASSFRPSYEQYF
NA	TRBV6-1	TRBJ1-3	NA	TGTGCCAGCAGTGAAGAGGCTGGCCGGAACACCATATATTTT	CASSEEAGRNTIYF
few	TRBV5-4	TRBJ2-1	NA	TGTGCCAGCAGCTTGGGCGAGCGGTATGAGCAGTTCTTC	CASSLGERYEQFF
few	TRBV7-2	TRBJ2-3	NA	TGTGCCAGCAGCTTACCGGGTTGGGGCACAGATACGCAGTATTTT	CASSLPGWGTDTQYF
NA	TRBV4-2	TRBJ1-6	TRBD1	TGTGCCAGCAGCCAAGAGACAGGGTCTAATTCACCCCTCCACTTT	CASSQETGSNSPLHF
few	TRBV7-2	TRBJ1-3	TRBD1	TGTGCCAGCAGCTTAAGAGGGACAGGGGCTAGCTCTGGAAACACCATATATTTT	CASSLRGTGASSGNTIYF
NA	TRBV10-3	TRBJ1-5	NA	TGTGCCATCAGTGAGGGGGTGGTGAGAGATCAGCCCCAGCATTTT	CAISEGVVRDQPQHF
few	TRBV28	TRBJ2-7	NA	TGTGCCAGCAGTTTGTTGTCGAGCGAGCAGTACTTC	CASSLLSSEQYF
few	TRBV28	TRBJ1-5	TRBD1	TGTGCCAGCAGTTTTAGGACAGGAGGGTTAGGGCCCCAGCATTTT	CASSFRTGGLGPQHF
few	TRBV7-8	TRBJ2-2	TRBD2	TGTGCCAGCAGCCCCCGGCTAGCGGGGGGCACCGGGGAGCTGTTTTTT	CASSPRLAGGTGELFF
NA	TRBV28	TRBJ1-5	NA	TGTGCTGGGGGGGGTTTTCAGCCCCAGCATTTT	CAGGGFQPQHF
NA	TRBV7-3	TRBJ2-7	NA	TGTGCCAGCAGCTTAGGAGGGGATGACTACGAGCAGTACTTC	CASSLGGDDYEQYF
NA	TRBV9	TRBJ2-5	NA	TGTGCCAGCAGTTTGGGAGGAGATATGGCCCAGTACTTC	CASSLGGDMAQYF
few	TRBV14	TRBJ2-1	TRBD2	TGTGCCAGCAGCCAAGTTCTAATAGCGGGAGGCAGGAATGAGCAGTTCTTC	CASSQVLIAGGRNEQFF
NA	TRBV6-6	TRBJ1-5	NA	TGTGCCAGCAGCCCCGGGACCTCCCTGGGGCAGCCCCAGCATTTT	CASSPGTSLGQPQHF
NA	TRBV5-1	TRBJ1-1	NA	TGCGCCAGCAGCTTGAATGTCCGGGAAATGAACACTGAAGCTTTCTTT	CASSLNVREMNTEAFF
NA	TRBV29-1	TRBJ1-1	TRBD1	TGCAGCGCCCAGGGACAGGATATCACTGAAGCTTTCTTT	CSAQGQDITEAFF
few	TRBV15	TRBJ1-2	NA	TGTGCCACCAGCAGAGATCTACAGAACTATGGCTACACCTTC	CATSRDLQNYGYTF
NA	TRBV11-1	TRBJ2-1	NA	TGTGCCAGCAGCTTGAGGGTATGGGGCTCTGAGCAGTTCTTC	CASSLRVWGSEQFF
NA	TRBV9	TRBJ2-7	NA	TGTGCCAGCAGCGTAGTGGCCGGCGAGCAGTACTTC	CASSVVAGEQYF
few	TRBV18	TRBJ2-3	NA	TGTGCCAGCTCACCTTACAGGGAAGAATCTGACTATTTT	CASSPYREESDYF
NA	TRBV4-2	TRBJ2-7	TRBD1	TGTGCCAGCAGCCAATGGACAGGGGAGTCCTACGAGCAGTACTTC	CASSQWTGESYEQYF
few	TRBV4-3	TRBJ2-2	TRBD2	TGCGCCAGCAGCCAAGATCGGAAAGCGGGGGTTTTCACCGGGGAGCTGTTTTTT	CASSQDRKAGVFTGELFF
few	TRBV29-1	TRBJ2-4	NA	TGCAGCGTTGTTGACGGAGCCAAAAACATTCAGTACTTC	CSVVDGAKNIQYF
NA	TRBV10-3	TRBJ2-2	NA	TGTGCCATCGGTCTGAACACCGGGGAGCTGTTTTTT	CAIGLNTGELFF
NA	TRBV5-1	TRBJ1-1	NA	TGCGCCAGCAGCTTGGCCTCAGAGAACACTGAAGCTTTCTTT	CASSLASENTEAFF
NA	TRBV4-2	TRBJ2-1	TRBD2	TGTGCCAGCAGCCAAGCCGGGACTAGCGGGTCTAGGGAGCAGTTCTTC	CASSQAGTSGSREQFF
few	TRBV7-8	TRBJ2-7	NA	TGTGCCAGCAGCCAAGATCGGAATCGGGTTTACGAGCAGTACTTC	CASSQDRNRVYEQYF
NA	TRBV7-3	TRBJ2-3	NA	TGTGCCAGCAGCGAACAAAGTGCAGATACGCAGTATTTT	CASSEQSADTQYF
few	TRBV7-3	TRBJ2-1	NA	TGTGCCAGCAGCTCAGGCTCCTACAATGAGCAGTTCTTC	CASSSGSYNEQFF
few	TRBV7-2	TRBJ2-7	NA	TGTGCCAGCAGCTTGGGCCAAGGCGGGGTCTACGAGCAGTACTTC	CASSLGQGGVYEQYF
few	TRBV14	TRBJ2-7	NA	TGTGCCAGCAGTATCCTCTCCCGACGGATTATCTACGAGCAGTACTTC	CASSILSRRIIYEQYF